The rows below give T cell receptor beta chains drawn from one sample of a study of beta chain features in type 1 diabetes. Some clones are missing from TCRdb's copy, which holds only in-frame ones; the method was immunoSEQ multiplex PCR. Of roughly 150,000 clones listed, roughly 9% are singletons. The sample consisted of central memory CD4+ T cells from blood. The receptors were sampled from a woman aged 25 to 39 with type 1 diabetes. Both conserved end residues are part of each CDR3. Each record gives: D gene, J gene, V gene, clone size, CDR3 DNA, CDR3 protein. The D gene is left open where the match is weak. Rows may omit the clone size; those that give it use once, few, many or a size class.

d_gene: .; j_gene: TRBJ1-2; v_gene: TRBV11-2; abundance: few; CDR3nt: TGTGCCAGCAGCTTAGGCTGGGGAGGGACCTATGGCTACACCTTC; CDR3aa: CASSLGWGGTYGYTF
d_gene: TRBD2; j_gene: TRBJ2-1; v_gene: TRBV6-6; abundance: .; CDR3nt: TGTGCCACCCACGGTGAGCGGGGGCTCAATGAGCAGTTCTTC; CDR3aa: CATHGERGLNEQFF
d_gene: TRBD1; j_gene: TRBJ1-2; v_gene: TRBV15; abundance: .; CDR3nt: TGTGCCACCAGCAAAAGGGTGACAGGGGCGACCCATGGCTACACCTTC; CDR3aa: CATSKRVTGATHGYTF
d_gene: TRBD1; j_gene: TRBJ1-5; v_gene: TRBV18; abundance: few; CDR3nt: TGTGCCAGCTCACGACAGGACAGGGAGGGCAATCAGCCCCAGCATTTT; CDR3aa: CASSRQDREGNQPQHF
d_gene: .; j_gene: TRBJ1-5; v_gene: TRBV7-9; abundance: .; CDR3nt: TGTGCCAGCAGCTTTGGCTCGGGACTGAATCAGCCCCAGCATTTT; CDR3aa: CASSFGSGLNQPQHF
d_gene: TRBD1; j_gene: TRBJ1-5; v_gene: TRBV18; abundance: few; CDR3nt: TGTGCCAGCTCACCAGAGACAGGGATCCAGCCCCAGCATTTT; CDR3aa: CASSPETGIQPQHF
d_gene: TRBD1; j_gene: TRBJ1-1; v_gene: TRBV30; abundance: .; CDR3nt: TGTGCCTGGAATCGACGAGACAGGGCGGTTTCGGCTTTCTTT; CDR3aa: CAWNRRDRAVSAFF
d_gene: .; j_gene: TRBJ2-3; v_gene: TRBV2; abundance: few; CDR3nt: TGTGCCAGCAGTGAAGCTAGCAAGACAGATACGCAGTATTTT; CDR3aa: CASSEASKTDTQYF
d_gene: TRBD2; j_gene: TRBJ2-5; v_gene: TRBV11-3; abundance: .; CDR3nt: TGTGCCAGCAGCCGGAGCGGGAGTATTGAGACCCAGTACTTC; CDR3aa: CASSRSGSIETQYF
d_gene: .; j_gene: TRBJ2-2; v_gene: TRBV10-2; abundance: .; CDR3nt: TGCGCCAGCGCGGGGTTCGGGGCCGGGGAGCTGTTTTTT; CDR3aa: CASAGFGAGELFF
d_gene: TRBD1; j_gene: TRBJ2-1; v_gene: TRBV6-1; abundance: .; CDR3nt: TGTGCCAGCACCCAAGCGTGGACAGGGGACAATGAGCAGTTCTTC; CDR3aa: CASTQAWTGDNEQFF
d_gene: .; j_gene: TRBJ2-7; v_gene: TRBV30; abundance: few; CDR3nt: TGTGCCTGGAGTGGTATAGACAGGTCCTACGAGCAGTACTTC; CDR3aa: CAWSGIDRSYEQYF
d_gene: TRBD2; j_gene: TRBJ2-5; v_gene: TRBV7-3; abundance: few; CDR3nt: TGTGCCAGCAGCCCGGGGGGGATCAACCATCAGACCCAGTACTTC; CDR3aa: CASSPGGINHQTQYF
d_gene: TRBD1; j_gene: TRBJ1-1; v_gene: TRBV28; abundance: few; CDR3nt: TGTGCCAGCAGTTTGGCAGGGGGCACTGAAGCTTTCTTT; CDR3aa: CASSLAGGTEAFF
d_gene: .; j_gene: TRBJ1-1; v_gene: TRBV18; abundance: .; CDR3nt: TGTGCCAGCTCACCCTTTCCACAGGGAAATGCGAACACTGAAGCTTTCTTT; CDR3aa: CASSPFPQGNANTEAFF
d_gene: .; j_gene: TRBJ2-7; v_gene: TRBV2; abundance: few; CDR3nt: TGTGCCAGCAGTGAAGGGTCTCAGGCCTACGAGCAGTACTTC; CDR3aa: CASSEGSQAYEQYF
d_gene: .; j_gene: TRBJ2-3; v_gene: TRBV5-1; abundance: few; CDR3nt: TGCGCCAGCAGCATCTCGACAGATACGCAGTATTTT; CDR3aa: CASSISTDTQYF
d_gene: TRBD2; j_gene: TRBJ2-5; v_gene: TRBV19; abundance: .; CDR3nt: TGTGCCAGTAGTACCCCCCAGACTAGCGGGAGTTGGCGGGAGACCCAGTACTTC; CDR3aa: CASSTPQTSGSWRETQYF
d_gene: .; j_gene: TRBJ2-7; v_gene: TRBV21-1; abundance: few; CDR3nt: TGTGCCACCCTACAGGGGGCGCGAGAGCAGTACTTC; CDR3aa: CATLQGAREQYF
d_gene: .; j_gene: TRBJ2-2; v_gene: TRBV2; abundance: few; CDR3nt: TGTGCCAGCAGTGGGCACCAAGTCGACACCGGGGAGCTGTTTTTT; CDR3aa: CASSGHQVDTGELFF
d_gene: TRBD1; j_gene: TRBJ2-7; v_gene: TRBV30; abundance: .; CDR3nt: TGTGCCTGGAGCGAGAAAGGGACAGGATCCTACGAGCAGTACTTC; CDR3aa: CAWSEKGTGSYEQYF
d_gene: .; j_gene: TRBJ2-7; v_gene: TRBV18; abundance: .; CDR3nt: TGTGCCAGCTCACCTTCCAAGTGGGGCCTCTCCTACGAGCAGTACTTC; CDR3aa: CASSPSKWGLSYEQYF
d_gene: .; j_gene: TRBJ2-5; v_gene: TRBV6-1; abundance: few; CDR3nt: TGTGCCAGCAGTGAAGCCGTAGAGACCCAGTACTTC; CDR3aa: CASSEAVETQYF
d_gene: .; j_gene: TRBJ2-5; v_gene: TRBV6-5; abundance: .; CDR3nt: TGTGCCAGCAGTTACTACCAGGCAGCCCAAGAGACCCAGTACTTC; CDR3aa: CASSYYQAAQETQYF
d_gene: .; j_gene: TRBJ2-3; v_gene: TRBV29-1; abundance: few; CDR3nt: TGCAGCGTTGTAAGCGGAGGGGGCCCAGATACGCAGTATTTT; CDR3aa: CSVVSGGGPDTQYF
d_gene: TRBD2; j_gene: TRBJ2-1; v_gene: TRBV5-1; abundance: few; CDR3nt: TGCGCCAGCAGCCAGGGACTAGCGGGTCAAAATGAGCAGTTCTTC; CDR3aa: CASSQGLAGQNEQFF
d_gene: .; j_gene: TRBJ1-1; v_gene: TRBV11-2; abundance: few; CDR3nt: TGTGCCAGCAGCCGCTCAGGGGAAGGAACTGAAGCTTTCTTT; CDR3aa: CASSRSGEGTEAFF
d_gene: TRBD1; j_gene: TRBJ1-2; v_gene: TRBV4-2; abundance: .; CDR3nt: TGTGCCAGCAGCCCTGGACAGGGGGCGGCAGATAACTATGGCTACACCTTC; CDR3aa: CASSPGQGAADNYGYTF
d_gene: .; j_gene: TRBJ1-5; v_gene: TRBV30; abundance: .; CDR3nt: TGTGCCTGGAGCTTACGGTCTAATCAGCCCCAGCATTTT; CDR3aa: CAWSLRSNQPQHF
d_gene: .; j_gene: TRBJ2-7; v_gene: TRBV2; abundance: few; CDR3nt: TGTGCCAGCTCAGAGGGTCGGACAGTAACCCTCTCCTACGAGCAGTACTTC; CDR3aa: CASSEGRTVTLSYEQYF
d_gene: TRBD2; j_gene: TRBJ2-1; v_gene: TRBV4-2; abundance: .; CDR3nt: TGTGCCAGCAGCCAAGTGGGCCTAGCGGAGATAAATGAGCAGTTCTTC; CDR3aa: CASSQVGLAEINEQFF
d_gene: TRBD2; j_gene: TRBJ2-2; v_gene: TRBV5-6; abundance: .; CDR3nt: TGTGCCAGCAGCTTTTCCCGAACTAGCGGGAGTTCCGGGGAGCTGTTTTTT; CDR3aa: CASSFSRTSGSSGELFF
d_gene: .; j_gene: TRBJ1-4; v_gene: TRBV29-1; abundance: many; CDR3nt: TGCAGCGCGTCGGTAGTCTCTGAAAAACTGTTTTTT; CDR3aa: CSASVVSEKLFF
d_gene: .; j_gene: TRBJ2-7; v_gene: TRBV7-6; abundance: .; CDR3nt: TGTGCCAGCAGCTTATTAGGCAGGTACTACGAGCAGTACTTC; CDR3aa: CASSLLGRYYEQYF
d_gene: .; j_gene: TRBJ2-1; v_gene: TRBV9; abundance: few; CDR3nt: TGTGCCAGCAGCCCAACGGGACATAACAATGAGCAGTTCTTC; CDR3aa: CASSPTGHNNEQFF
d_gene: .; j_gene: TRBJ2-3; v_gene: TRBV19; abundance: few; CDR3nt: TGTGCCAGTAGTGGAGGGGGCACAGATACGCAGTATTTT; CDR3aa: CASSGGGTDTQYF
d_gene: .; j_gene: TRBJ2-5; v_gene: TRBV2; abundance: .; CDR3nt: TGTGCCAGCAGTGAAGGGCAGGTAGTGACCCAGTACTTC; CDR3aa: CASSEGQVVTQYF
d_gene: .; j_gene: TRBJ2-2; v_gene: TRBV2; abundance: .; CDR3nt: TGTGCCAGCAGTGAGTCCCTCGGGGAGCTGTTTTTT; CDR3aa: CASSESLGELFF
d_gene: TRBD2; j_gene: TRBJ2-1; v_gene: TRBV29-1; abundance: .; CDR3nt: TGCAGCGGCGGGAGGAGCTACAATGAGCAGTTCTTC; CDR3aa: CSGGRSYNEQFF
d_gene: TRBD2; j_gene: TRBJ2-1; v_gene: TRBV6-5; abundance: few; CDR3nt: TGTGCCACCAAAGGACTAGCGGACTACAATGAGCAGTTCTTC; CDR3aa: CATKGLADYNEQFF
d_gene: .; j_gene: TRBJ1-2; v_gene: TRBV2; abundance: .; CDR3nt: TGTGCCAGCACCCGAGAGGGAGAGGGCTATGGCTACACCTTC; CDR3aa: CASTREGEGYGYTF
d_gene: TRBD2; j_gene: TRBJ2-3; v_gene: TRBV18; abundance: few; CDR3nt: TGTGCCAGCTCATCAAGGACTAGCGGGGGATCAGATACGCAGTATTTT; CDR3aa: CASSSRTSGGSDTQYF
d_gene: .; j_gene: TRBJ1-1; v_gene: TRBV9; abundance: few; CDR3nt: TGTGCCAGCCGATCGAGCCAGGGCTCTGAAGCTTTCTTT; CDR3aa: CASRSSQGSEAFF
d_gene: .; j_gene: TRBJ2-1; v_gene: TRBV18; abundance: .; CDR3nt: TGTGCCAGCTCACCACCGATGGCAGGAAAGAATGAGCAGTTCTTC; CDR3aa: CASSPPMAGKNEQFF
d_gene: .; j_gene: TRBJ1-2; v_gene: TRBV5-6; abundance: few; CDR3nt: TGTGCCAGCCACGACTACTATGGCTACACCTTC; CDR3aa: CASHDYYGYTF
d_gene: TRBD2; j_gene: TRBJ2-3; v_gene: TRBV10-3; abundance: .; CDR3nt: TGTGCCATCAGTGGGGGGGGACTAGACGCCACAGATACGCAGTATTTT; CDR3aa: CAISGGGLDATDTQYF
d_gene: .; j_gene: TRBJ1-2; v_gene: TRBV7-9; abundance: few; CDR3nt: TGTGCCAGCAGCTTAGTGGAGGGAAGGGGCTACACCTTC; CDR3aa: CASSLVEGRGYTF
d_gene: TRBD2; j_gene: TRBJ2-7; v_gene: TRBV11-2; abundance: few; CDR3nt: TGTGCCAGCAGCCTTAGCGGGAGTACTCCCTACGAGCAGTACTTC; CDR3aa: CASSLSGSTPYEQYF
d_gene: .; j_gene: TRBJ1-1; v_gene: TRBV29-1; abundance: few; CDR3nt: TGCAGCGCCGTGGGCAGACTGAACACTGAAGCTTTCTTT; CDR3aa: CSAVGRLNTEAFF
d_gene: TRBD2; j_gene: TRBJ2-3; v_gene: TRBV7-2; abundance: .; CDR3nt: TGTGCCAGCAGCCAAGCTGCGGGAGGTGGAGATACGCAGTATTTT; CDR3aa: CASSQAAGGGDTQYF
d_gene: TRBD2; j_gene: TRBJ2-7; v_gene: TRBV15; abundance: many; CDR3nt: TGTGCCACCAGCCTAAGACTAGCGGGAGGCAGCGAGCAGTACTTC; CDR3aa: CATSLRLAGGSEQYF
d_gene: .; j_gene: TRBJ1-1; v_gene: TRBV14; abundance: .; CDR3nt: TGTGCCAGCAGCCAAGGAGGAGGAAGCGCTGAAGCTTTCTTT; CDR3aa: CASSQGGGSAEAFF
d_gene: TRBD1; j_gene: TRBJ1-4; v_gene: TRBV2; abundance: .; CDR3nt: TGTGCCAGCATGGACAGGGGGCGTGAAAAACTGTTTTTT; CDR3aa: CASMDRGREKLFF
d_gene: TRBD2; j_gene: TRBJ2-5; v_gene: TRBV18; abundance: .; CDR3nt: TGTGCCAGCTCACGACAGACTAGCGGGAAAGAGACCCAGTACTTC; CDR3aa: CASSRQTSGKETQYF
d_gene: .; j_gene: TRBJ2-3; v_gene: TRBV28; abundance: .; CDR3nt: TGTGCCAGCAGTTCGGGGGTCTATACGCAGTATTTT; CDR3aa: CASSSGVYTQYF
d_gene: .; j_gene: TRBJ2-1; v_gene: TRBV18; abundance: .; CDR3nt: TGTGCCAGCTCACCACGGTCTGGGGGCTCCAACAATGAGCAGTTCTTC; CDR3aa: CASSPRSGGSNNEQFF
d_gene: TRBD1; j_gene: TRBJ2-7; v_gene: TRBV5-1; abundance: few; CDR3nt: TGCGCCAGCAGGCAGACAGGGGTCGAGCAGTACTTC; CDR3aa: CASRQTGVEQYF
d_gene: .; j_gene: TRBJ2-7; v_gene: TRBV6-5; abundance: few; CDR3nt: TGTGCCAGCAGTTACGACACCGGGACTCCCTACGAGCAGTACTTC; CDR3aa: CASSYDTGTPYEQYF
d_gene: .; j_gene: TRBJ2-1; v_gene: TRBV28; abundance: .; CDR3nt: TGTGCCAGCAGTTTTAATAGCAGATCCTACAATGAGCAGTTCTTC; CDR3aa: CASSFNSRSYNEQFF